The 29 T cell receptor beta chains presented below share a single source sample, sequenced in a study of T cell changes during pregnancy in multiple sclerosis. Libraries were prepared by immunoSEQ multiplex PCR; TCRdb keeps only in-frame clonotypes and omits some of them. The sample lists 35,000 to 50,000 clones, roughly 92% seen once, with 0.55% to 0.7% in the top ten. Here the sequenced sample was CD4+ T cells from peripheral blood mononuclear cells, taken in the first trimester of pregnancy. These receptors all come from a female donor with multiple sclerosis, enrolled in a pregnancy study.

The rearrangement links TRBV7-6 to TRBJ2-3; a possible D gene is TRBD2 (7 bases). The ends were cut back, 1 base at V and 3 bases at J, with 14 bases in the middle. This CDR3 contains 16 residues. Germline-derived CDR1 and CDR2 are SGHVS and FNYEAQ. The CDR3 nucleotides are TGTGCCAGCAGCTTAGTTGTCGGGGGGCGGACAGATACGCAGTATTTT. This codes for CASSLVVGGRTDTQYF.

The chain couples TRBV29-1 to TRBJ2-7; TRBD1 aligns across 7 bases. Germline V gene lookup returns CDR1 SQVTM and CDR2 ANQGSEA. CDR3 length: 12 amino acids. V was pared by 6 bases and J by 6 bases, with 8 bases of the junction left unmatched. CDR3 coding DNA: TGCAGCGTAGGACAGGCCCCGGGCGAGCAGTACTTC. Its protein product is CSVGQAPGEQYF.

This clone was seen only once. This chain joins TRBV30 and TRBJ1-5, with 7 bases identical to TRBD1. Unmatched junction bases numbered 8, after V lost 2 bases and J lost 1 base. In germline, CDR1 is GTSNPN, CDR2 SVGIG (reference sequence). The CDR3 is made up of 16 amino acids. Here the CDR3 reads CAWSPPTGRSNQPQHF. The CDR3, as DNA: TGTGCCTGGAGTCCCCCGACAGGGAGGAGCAATCAGCCCCAGCATTTT.

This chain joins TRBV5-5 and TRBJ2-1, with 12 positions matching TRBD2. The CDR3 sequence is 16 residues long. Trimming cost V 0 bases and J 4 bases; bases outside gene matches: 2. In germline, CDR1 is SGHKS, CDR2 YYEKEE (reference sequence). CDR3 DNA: TGTGCCAGCAGCTTGGCCGGGACTAGCGGGTACAATGAGCAGTTCTTC. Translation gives CASSLAGTSGYNEQFF.

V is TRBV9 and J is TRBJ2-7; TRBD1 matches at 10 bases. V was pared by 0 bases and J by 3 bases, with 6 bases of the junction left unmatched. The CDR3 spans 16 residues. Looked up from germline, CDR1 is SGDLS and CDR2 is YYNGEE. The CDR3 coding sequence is TGTGCCAGCAGCGTAGAGGGACAGGGGCCATACTACGAGCAGTACTTC. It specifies CASSVEGQGPYYEQYF.

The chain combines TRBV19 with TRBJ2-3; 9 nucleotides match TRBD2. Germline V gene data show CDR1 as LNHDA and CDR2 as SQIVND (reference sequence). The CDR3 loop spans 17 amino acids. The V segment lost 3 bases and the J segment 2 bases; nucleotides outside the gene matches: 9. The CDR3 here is CASSITGLAGTTDTQYF. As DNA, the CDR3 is TGTGCCAGTAGTATTACGGGCCTAGCGGGAACCACAGATACGCAGTATTTT.

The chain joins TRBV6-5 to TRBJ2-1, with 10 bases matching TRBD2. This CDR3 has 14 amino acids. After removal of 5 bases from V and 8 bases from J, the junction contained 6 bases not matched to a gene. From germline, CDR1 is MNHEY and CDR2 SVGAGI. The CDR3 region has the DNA TGTGCCAGCAGTCAAAGCGGGAGGGCCTATGAGCAGTTCTTC. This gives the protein CASSQSGRAYEQFF.

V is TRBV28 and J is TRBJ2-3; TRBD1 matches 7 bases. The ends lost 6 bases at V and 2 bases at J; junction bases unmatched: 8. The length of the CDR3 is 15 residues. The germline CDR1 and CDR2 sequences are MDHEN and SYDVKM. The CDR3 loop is CASSRSDRDTDTQYF. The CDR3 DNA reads TGTGCCAGCAGCCGGTCCGACAGGGACACAGATACGCAGTATTTT. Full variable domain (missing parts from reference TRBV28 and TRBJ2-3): DVKVTQSSRYLVKRTGEKVFLECVQDMDHENMFWYRQDPGLGLRLIYFSYDVKMKEKGDIPEGYSVSREKKERFSLILESASTNQTSMYLCASSRSDRDTDTQYFGPGTRLTVL.

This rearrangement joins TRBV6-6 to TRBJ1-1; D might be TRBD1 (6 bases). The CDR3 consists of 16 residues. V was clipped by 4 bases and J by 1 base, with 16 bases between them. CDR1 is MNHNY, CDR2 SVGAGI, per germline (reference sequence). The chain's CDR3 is CASSLGAPPENTEAFF. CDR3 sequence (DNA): TGTGCCAGCAGTTTGGGGGCCCCCCCGGAGAACACTGAAGCTTTCTTT.

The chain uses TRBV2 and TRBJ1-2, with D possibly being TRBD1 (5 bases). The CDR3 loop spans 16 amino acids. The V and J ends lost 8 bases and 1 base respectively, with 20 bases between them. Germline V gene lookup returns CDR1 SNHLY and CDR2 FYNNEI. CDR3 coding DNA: TGTGCCAGCCAGACAGCAACCCAGCCAGATAACTATGGCTACACCTTC. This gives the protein CASQTATQPDNYGYTF.

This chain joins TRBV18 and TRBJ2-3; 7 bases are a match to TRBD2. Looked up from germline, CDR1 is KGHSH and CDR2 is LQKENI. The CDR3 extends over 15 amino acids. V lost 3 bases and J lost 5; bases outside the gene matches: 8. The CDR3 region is CASSPLGRAEDTQYF. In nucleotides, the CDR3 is TGTGCCAGCTCACCCCTTGGGAGGGCCGAAGATACGCAGTATTTT.

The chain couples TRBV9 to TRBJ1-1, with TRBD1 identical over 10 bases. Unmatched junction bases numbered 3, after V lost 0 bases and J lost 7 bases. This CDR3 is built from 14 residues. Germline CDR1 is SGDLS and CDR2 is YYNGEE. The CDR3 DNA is TGTGCCAGCAGCGTAGTGACAGGGGGCGGTGAAGCTTTCTTT. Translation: CASSVVTGGGEAFF.

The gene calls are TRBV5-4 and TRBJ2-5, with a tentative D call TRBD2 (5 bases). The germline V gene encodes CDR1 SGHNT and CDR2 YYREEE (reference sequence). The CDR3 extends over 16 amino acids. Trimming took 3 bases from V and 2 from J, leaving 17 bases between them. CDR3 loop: CASSSKFREIQETQYF. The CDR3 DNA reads TGTGCCAGCAGCTCAAAATTCCGGGAAATACAAGAGACCCAGTACTTC.

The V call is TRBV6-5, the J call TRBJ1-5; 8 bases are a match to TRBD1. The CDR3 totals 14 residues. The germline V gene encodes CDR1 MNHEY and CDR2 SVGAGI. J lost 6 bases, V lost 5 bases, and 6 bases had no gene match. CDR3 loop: CASSGQGKAQPQHF. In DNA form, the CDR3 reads TGTGCCAGCAGTGGACAGGGAAAGGCTCAGCCCCAGCATTTT.

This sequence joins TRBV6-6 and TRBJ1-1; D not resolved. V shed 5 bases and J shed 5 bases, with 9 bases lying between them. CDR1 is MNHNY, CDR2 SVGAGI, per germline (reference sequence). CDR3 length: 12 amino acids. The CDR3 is CASSDRVTEAFF. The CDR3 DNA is TGTGCCAGCAGTGATCGGGTGACTGAAGCTTTCTTT.

DNA of the CDR3: TGTGCCAGCAGCGTAGCCCAGGTCTACAATGAGCAGTTCTTC. Translating it yields CASSVAQVYNEQFF. The chain carries TRBV9 and TRBJ2-1; D is unclear. CDR3 length: 14 residues. Germline loops: CDR1 SGDLS, CDR2 YYNGEE. V dropped 0 bases and J dropped 3 bases, with 7 bases sitting between them.

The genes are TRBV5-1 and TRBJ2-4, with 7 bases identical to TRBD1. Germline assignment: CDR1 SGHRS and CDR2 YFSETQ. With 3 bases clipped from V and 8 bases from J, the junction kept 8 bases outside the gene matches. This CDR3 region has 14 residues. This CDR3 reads CASSSETGLDIQYF. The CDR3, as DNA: TGCGCCAGCAGCTCCGAGACAGGGTTGGACATTCAGTACTTC.

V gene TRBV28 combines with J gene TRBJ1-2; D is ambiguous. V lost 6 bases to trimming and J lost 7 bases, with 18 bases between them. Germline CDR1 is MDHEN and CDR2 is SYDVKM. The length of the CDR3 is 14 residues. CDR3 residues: CASRLDLRIGGYTF. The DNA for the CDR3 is TGTGCCAGCAGGCTGGATCTGAGGATTGGTGGCTACACCTTC.

The CDR3 region has the DNA TGCGCCAGCAGTTATGACAGGTTCTACGAGCAGTACTTC. Protein: CASSYDRFYEQYF. The rearrangement links TRBV5-1 to TRBJ2-7; possible D gene TRBD1, 6 bases. V lost 5 bases and J 3 bases, leaving 12 bases between the germline ends. The length of the CDR3 is 13 residues. CDR1 is SGHRS, CDR2 YFSETQ, per germline.

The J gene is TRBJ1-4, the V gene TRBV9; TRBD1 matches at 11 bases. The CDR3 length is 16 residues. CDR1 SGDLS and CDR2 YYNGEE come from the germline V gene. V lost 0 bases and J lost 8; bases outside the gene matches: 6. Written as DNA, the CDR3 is TGTGCCAGCAGCGTAGCCGGGACAGGGGGGAGAGAAAAACTGTTTTTT. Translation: CASSVAGTGGREKLFF.

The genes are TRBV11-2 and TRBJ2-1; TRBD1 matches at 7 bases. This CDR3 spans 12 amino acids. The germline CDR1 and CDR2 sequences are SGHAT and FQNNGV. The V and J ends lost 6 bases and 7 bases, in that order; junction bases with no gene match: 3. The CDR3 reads CASRTGVNEQFF. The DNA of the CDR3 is TGTGCCAGCAGAACAGGGGTTAATGAGCAGTTCTTC. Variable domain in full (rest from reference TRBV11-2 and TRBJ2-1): EAGVAQSPRYKIIEKRQSVAFWCNPISGHATLYWYQQILGQGPKLLIQFQNNGVVDDSQLPKDRFSAERLKGVDSTLKIQPAKLEDSAVYLCASRTGVNEQFFGPGTRLTVL.

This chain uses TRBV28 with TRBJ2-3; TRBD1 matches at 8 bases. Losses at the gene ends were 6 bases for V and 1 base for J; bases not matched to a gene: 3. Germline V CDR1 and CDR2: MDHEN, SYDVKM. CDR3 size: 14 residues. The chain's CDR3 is CASSRDRRTDTQYF. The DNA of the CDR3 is TGTGCCAGCAGCCGGGACAGGCGCACAGATACGCAGTATTTT.

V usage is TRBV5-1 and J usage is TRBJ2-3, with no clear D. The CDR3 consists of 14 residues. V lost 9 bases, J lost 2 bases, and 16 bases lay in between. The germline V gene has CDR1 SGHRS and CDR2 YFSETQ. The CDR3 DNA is TGCGCCACCAGACCTGAAGCCCTCACAGATACGCAGTATTTT. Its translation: CATRPEALTDTQYF.

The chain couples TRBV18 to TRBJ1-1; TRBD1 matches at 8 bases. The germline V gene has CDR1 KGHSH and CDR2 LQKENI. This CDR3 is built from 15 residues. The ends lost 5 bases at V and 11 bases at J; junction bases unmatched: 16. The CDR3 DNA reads TGTGCCAGCTCAAAGATTCGGGACAGGCGCCTCGGTGCTTTCTTT. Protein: CASSKIRDRRLGAFF.

The CDR3: CASSSLEAGANVLTF. For the CDR3, the DNA is TGTGCCAGTAGCTCCCTGGAGGCAGGGGCCAACGTCCTGACTTTC. The chain recombines TRBV19 with TRBJ2-6; TRBD2 might be the D (5 bases). Germline values: CDR1 LNHDA, CDR2 SQIVND (reference sequence). This CDR3 spans 15 amino acids. With 6 bases removed from V and 4 bases from J, the gap between germline ends came to 13 bases.

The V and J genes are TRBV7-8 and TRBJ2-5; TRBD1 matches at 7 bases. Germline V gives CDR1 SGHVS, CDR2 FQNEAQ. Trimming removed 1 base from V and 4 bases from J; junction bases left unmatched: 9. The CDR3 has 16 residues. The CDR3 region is CASSLGFQGVSETQYF. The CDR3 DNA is TGTGCCAGCAGCTTAGGCTTTCAGGGGGTTTCAGAGACCCAGTACTTC.

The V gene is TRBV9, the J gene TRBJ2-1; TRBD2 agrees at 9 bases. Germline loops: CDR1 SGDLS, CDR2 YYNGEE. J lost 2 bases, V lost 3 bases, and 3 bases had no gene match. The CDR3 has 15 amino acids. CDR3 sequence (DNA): TGTGCCAGCAGCGAGCGACTAGCGGCCTACAATGAGCAGTTCTTC. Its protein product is CASSERLAAYNEQFF. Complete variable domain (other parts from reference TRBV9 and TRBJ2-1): DSGVTQTPKHLITATGQRVTLRCSPRSGDLSVYWYQQSLDQGLQFLIQYYNGEERAKGNILERFSAQQFPDLHSELNLSSLELGDSALYFCASSERLAAYNEQFFGPGTRLTVL.

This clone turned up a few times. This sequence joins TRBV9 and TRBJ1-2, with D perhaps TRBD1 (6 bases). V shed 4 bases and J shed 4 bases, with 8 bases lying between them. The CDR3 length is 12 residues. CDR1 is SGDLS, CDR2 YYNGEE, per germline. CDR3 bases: TGTGCCAGCAGCAGACAGGCCTATGGCTACACCTTC. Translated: CASSRQAYGYTF.

CDR3: CASKTSTGSEKLFF. The CDR3 nucleotides are TGTGCCAGCAAAACGTCAACAGGGAGTGAAAAACTGTTTTTT. The chain employs TRBV6-4 and TRBJ1-4; TRBD1 might be the D (6 bases). Germline V gives CDR1 MRHNA, CDR2 SNTAGT. This CDR3 has 14 residues. V was cut by 7 bases and J by 7 bases, with 16 bases left in between.